Presented here are 14 T cell receptor beta chains from one specimen sequenced in a study of identical twins. TCRdb re-derived calls from the 5' RACE reads in MiXCR, one entry per CDR3 protein. The data hold a few hundred thousand distinct CDR3 sequences, with approximately 16% observed a single time. The data were also submitted as part of a second study, on yellow fever vaccine responses in identical twins.

Sequencing was performed on CD4+ T cells sorted from blood. Receptors were obtained from a woman aged 18-35 years in good health.

This clonotype turned up a few times. The chain recombines TRBV7-9 with TRBJ2-2, with a tentative D call TRBD1 (5 bases). The germline CDR1 and CDR2 sequences are SEHNR and FQNEAQ (reference sequence). This CDR3 is 13 amino acids long. V lost 5 bases and J 3 bases, leaving 7 bases between the germline ends. CDR3 in amino acids: CASSETDTGELFF. Written as DNA, the CDR3 is TGTGCCAGCAGCGAGACAGACACCGGGGAGCTGTTTTTT.

This clonotype came up a few times. The rearrangement joins TRBV20-1 to TRBJ2-3, with 11 bases that match TRBD2. The CDR3 contains 17 residues. V was clipped by 2 bases and J by 3 bases; unmatched bases: 10. The germline V gene has CDR1 DFQATT and CDR2 SNEGSKA (reference sequence). CDR3 sequence reads: CSARNPTSGDRTDTQYF. CDR3 bases: TGCAGTGCTAGAAACCCGACTAGCGGGGACCGAACAGATACGCAGTATTTT.

The chain joins TRBV9 to TRBJ2-3; D is possibly TRBD2 (8 bases). This CDR3 comprises 16 residues. Germline CDR1 reads SGDLS; CDR2 reads YYNGEE. V lost 2 bases, J lost 7 bases, and 20 bases lay in between. The CDR3 here is CASSVGQSGSINTQYF. The CDR3 nucleotides read TGTGCCAGCAGCGTGGGACAGAGCGGGAGTATAAATACGCAGTATTTT.

The chain is built from TRBV12-3 or TRBV12-4 and TRBJ2-1; 7 bases map to TRBD2. The V segment lost 6 bases and the J segment 6 bases; nucleotides outside the gene matches: 8. CDR3 length equals 14 residues. The CDR3 loop reads CASSRGAGFNEQFF. CDR3 bases: TGTGCCAGCAGCCGGGGAGCGGGGTTCAATGAGCAGTTCTTC.

The CDR3 protein is CASSSELLAGEQYF. CDR3 nucleotide sequence: TGTGCCAGCAGCTCGGAACTTCTAGCTGGCGAGCAGTACTTC. The J gene is TRBJ2-7, the V gene TRBV7-9; the D gene is possibly TRBD2 (5 bases). V dropped 4 bases and J dropped 6 bases, with 16 bases sitting between them. CDR3 length equals 14 residues. Germline V gives CDR1 SEHNR, CDR2 FQNEAQ (reference sequence).

In this sample, this clonotype turned up a few times. The chain is built from TRBV20-1 and TRBJ2-5; 8 bases align to TRBD1. The CDR3 runs 12 residues. From germline, CDR1 is DFQATT and CDR2 SNEGSKA (reference sequence). V lost 5 bases, J lost 9 bases, and 8 bases stayed unmatched. The DNA for the CDR3 is TGCAGTGCTCGGACAGGGCCAAGGGCCCAGTACTTC. It is translated as CSARTGPRAQYF.

This clonotype was seen a handful of times. This sequence joins TRBV4-2 and TRBJ2-3; unclear D gene. V was cut by 3 bases and J by 3 bases, with 16 bases left in between. Germline CDR1 is LGHNA and CDR2 is YNFKEQ. This CDR3 region has 16 residues. The CDR3 region has the DNA TGTGCCAGCAGCCAGAGCAAAAGAGAGGCGACAGATACGCAGTATTTT. It specifies CASSQSKREATDTQYF.

The chain is built from TRBV10-1 and TRBJ2-1; the D is unclear. The CDR3 is 13 amino acids. Trimming shortened V by 3 bases and J by 8 bases, and 11 bases separated the two germline ends. CDR1 and CDR2 (germline): WNHNN, SYGVQD (reference sequence). CDR3 loop: CASSDLASDEQFF. CDR3 coding DNA: TGCGCCAGCAGTGATCTGGCGAGTGATGAGCAGTTCTTC.

This clonotype was picked up a small number of times. V is TRBV12-3 or TRBV12-4 and J is TRBJ2-1; no clear D. Trimming removed 2 bases at V and 10 bases at J, with 18 bases between. The CDR3 covers 15 residues. DNA of the CDR3: TGTGCCAGCAGTTTACCAAGTCGGATAAGTGGCGAGCAGTTCTTC. Protein: CASSLPSRISGEQFF.

This rearrangement joins TRBV5-1 to TRBJ2-1; D possibly corresponds to TRBD2 (5 bases). V shed 4 bases and J shed 10 bases, with 12 bases lying between them. Germline V gives CDR1 SGHRS, CDR2 YFSETQ. The CDR3 loop spans 12 amino acids. In DNA, the CDR3 is TGCGCCAGCAGCCTGGACTTTCGGGAGCAGTTCTTC. Protein sequence: CASSLDFREQFF.

This clonotype was picked up a small number of times. The rearrangement joins TRBV12-3 or TRBV12-4 to TRBJ2-7; tentatively, D is TRBD2 (7 bases). The CDR3 is made up of 12 amino acids. V was cut by 7 bases and J by 8 bases, with 15 bases left in between. CDR3 in amino acids: CASTHEGGKQYF. The CDR3, as DNA: TGTGCCAGCACCCACGAGGGGGGGAAGCAGTACTTC.

This clonotype was seen ten or more times. V and J are TRBV7-8 and TRBJ2-3; D remains unclear. The V end was cut by 2 bases, the J end by 9 bases, with 9 bases between. From germline, CDR1 is SGHVS and CDR2 FQNEAQ. The CDR3 length is 12 residues. The DNA of the CDR3 is TGTGCCAGCAGCTTACAACAGACCACGCAGTATTTT. Its protein product is CASSLQQTTQYF.

The rearrangement joins TRBV6-2 or TRBV6-3 to TRBJ2-2; D is ambiguous. Trimming cost V 0 bases and J 0 bases, with 8 bases left between them. This CDR3 has 16 amino acids. Germline loops: CDR1 MNHEY, CDR2 SVGEGT. CDR3 protein: CASSYSTPANTGELFF. The CDR3 region has the DNA TGTGCCAGCAGTTACTCGACACCCGCGAACACCGGGGAGCTGTTTTTT.

This rearrangement joins TRBV20-1 to TRBJ2-1; 7 bases map to TRBD2. There are 13 residues in the CDR3. Germline V gene sequence: CDR1 DFQATT, CDR2 SNEGSKA (reference sequence). Germline trimming cut 6 bases from V and 5 bases from J; bases unmatched to any gene: 7. CDR3: CSAWTSLHNEQFF. The CDR3 nucleotides are TGCAGTGCGTGGACTAGTCTACACAATGAGCAGTTCTTC.